A single sample is the source of the 18 T cell receptor beta chains below, sequenced in a study of siplizumab effects on memory and regulatory T cells. TCRdb's table, derived via immunoSEQ multiplex PCR, lists solely in-frame clones and lacks some. Of about 63,000 clones in the sample, less than 85% were seen once. Specimen: memory CD4+ T cells sorted from blood. Every receptor here comes from a human donor in good health.

For the CDR3, the DNA is TGCGCCAGCAGCGCTGACAGCACAGCTAATGAAAAACTGTTTTTT. Translation gives CASSADSTANEKLFF. The rearrangement joins TRBV5-1 to TRBJ1-4, with D possibly TRBD1 on 5 matching bases. CDR3 length equals 15 residues. V dropped 4 bases and J dropped 3 bases, with 13 bases sitting between them. Germline V gives CDR1 SGHRS, CDR2 YFSETQ.

This rearrangement joins TRBV7-9 to TRBJ1-1; no definite D call. V lost 1 base to trimming and J lost 6 bases, with 9 bases between them. CDR3 length: 13 residues. Germline values: CDR1 SEHNR, CDR2 FQNEAQ (reference sequence). CDR3 amino acids: CASSLGSGAEAFF. CDR3 coding DNA: TGTGCCAGCAGCTTAGGGTCAGGTGCTGAAGCTTTCTTT.

The chain carries TRBV11-3 and TRBJ2-1, with D tentatively TRBD2 (6 bases). The CDR3 sequence is 16 residues long. The V end was cut by 1 base, the J end by 4 bases, with 14 bases between. The germline gives CDR1 SGHNT, CDR2 YENEEA. CDR3: CASSLVGGAGYNEQFF. In DNA form, the CDR3 reads TGTGCCAGCAGCTTAGTTGGCGGGGCGGGGTACAATGAGCAGTTCTTC.

The V call is TRBV18, the J call TRBJ2-7; maybe TRBD1 (5 bases). Germline values: CDR1 KGHSH, CDR2 LQKENI. The CDR3 contains 15 residues. Between the trimmed V and J ends, which lost 0 bases and 4 bases, there was a span of 13 bases. CDR3 nucleotides: TGTGCCAGCTCACCACCCTCCTTTGCAGGGTACGAGCAGTACTTC. It is translated as CASSPPSFAGYEQYF.

The chain joins TRBV6-5 to TRBJ2-7, with 11 nucleotides matching TRBD1. Losses at the gene ends were 5 bases for V and 3 bases for J; bases not matched to a gene: 6. Germline CDR1 and CDR2: MNHEY and SVGAGI. The CDR3 loop spans 15 amino acids. Here the CDR3 reads CASSKGQGANYEQYF. CDR3 DNA: TGTGCCAGCAGTAAAGGACAGGGGGCCAACTACGAGCAGTACTTC.

This clone came up once. This chain connects TRBV7-2 to TRBJ2-5; D unclear. Germline CDR1 reads SGHTA; CDR2 reads FQGNSA. The CDR3 runs to 13 residues. V gave up 5 bases and J gave up 4 bases, with 11 bases separating them. CDR3 sequence reads: CASSVSWGETQYF. The CDR3 nucleotides read TGTGCCAGCAGCGTCTCGTGGGGAGAGACCCAGTACTTC.

The rearrangement links TRBV2 to TRBJ2-6; unclear D gene. Between the trimmed V and J ends, which lost 2 bases and 2 bases, there was a span of 7 bases. From germline, CDR1 is SNHLY and CDR2 FYNNEI. The CDR3 contains 15 residues. This chain's CDR3 is CASSEKDAGANVLTF. CDR3 bases: TGTGCCAGCAGTGAAAAAGACGCTGGGGCCAACGTCCTGACTTTC.

This chain uses TRBV19 with TRBJ2-5; 11 bases agree with TRBD1. J lost 4 bases, V lost 5 bases, and 9 bases had no gene match. The CDR3 has 16 amino acids. The germline V gene has CDR1 LNHDA and CDR2 SQIVND (reference sequence). This CDR3 reads CASSARLGTGGETQYF. DNA of the CDR3: TGTGCCAGTAGTGCGAGACTTGGGACAGGGGGAGAGACCCAGTACTTC.

The chain links TRBV29-1 to TRBJ2-3; a weak D match, TRBD2 (6 bases). Between the trimmed V and J ends, which lost 4 bases and 2 bases, there was a span of 10 bases. Germline CDR1 SQVTM, CDR2 ANQGSEA. There are 13 residues in the CDR3. Here the CDR3 reads CSVGGVDTDTQYF. In nucleotides, the CDR3 is TGCAGCGTTGGGGGGGTCGACACAGATACGCAGTATTTT.

This chain's CDR3 is CASSFGTSGTRRGYEQYF. As DNA, the CDR3 is TGTGCCAGCAGCTTCGGGACTAGCGGTACCCGCCGTGGGTACGAGCAGTACTTC. The V and J genes are TRBV7-2 and TRBJ2-7, with 11 bases that match TRBD2. This CDR3 comprises 18 residues. Losses at the gene ends were 3 bases for V and 4 bases for J; bases not matched to a gene: 14. From germline, CDR1 is SGHTA and CDR2 FQGNSA.

The J gene is TRBJ1-3, the V gene TRBV21-1. TRBV21-1 is shown as a pseudogene. There are 15 residues in the CDR3. CDR3 nucleotide sequence: TGTGCCAGCAGCAAGGTAACGTGCTCTGGAAACACCATATATTTT. Its translation is CASSKVTCSGNTIYF.

The chain uses TRBV5-1 and TRBJ2-1; 10 bases line up with TRBD2. Trimming cost V 0 bases and J 4 bases; bases outside gene matches: 1. CDR1 and CDR2 (germline): SGHRS, YFSETQ. The CDR3 contains 15 residues. The CDR3, as DNA: TGCGCCAGCAGCTTGGGGACTAGCGGATACAATGAGCAGTTCTTC. It yields the protein CASSLGTSGYNEQFF. Full variable domain (remainder filled in from reference TRBV5-1 and TRBJ2-1): KAGVTQTPRYLIKTRGQQVTLSCSPISGHRSVSWYQQTPGQGLQFLFEYFSETQRNKGNFPGRFSGRQFSNSRSEMNVSTLELGDSALYLCASSLGTSGYNEQFFGPGTRLTVL.

The rearrangement uses TRBV5-4 and TRBJ2-7, with D perhaps TRBD2 (5 bases). Trimming stripped 4 bases from V and 4 bases from J, with 15 bases between. Per germline, CDR1 SGHNT and CDR2 YYREEE (reference sequence). CDR3 length: 14 residues. CDR3 loop: CASSRGYGSYEQYF. DNA for the CDR3: TGTGCCAGCAGCCGTGGATATGGGAGTTACGAGCAGTACTTC.

This clone turned up a few times. V and J are TRBV10-3 and TRBJ1-2; TRBD1 aligns across 7 bases. The CDR3 totals 15 residues. The germline V gene has CDR1 ENHRY and CDR2 SYGVKD. With V trimmed by 5 bases and J by 5 bases, 11 bases remained unmatched. The DNA for the CDR3 is TGTGCCATCAGTCCAACAGGGGCCCGAGAATATGGCTACACCTTC. The encoded protein is CAISPTGAREYGYTF.

The chain links TRBV11-2 to TRBJ1-2; D is ambiguous. CDR3 size: 13 residues. The germline CDR1 and CDR2 sequences are SGHAT and FQNNGV. V lost 4 bases and J lost 3, with 9 bases in between. CDR3 bases: TGTGCCAGCAGCTCCAACTCGTACTATGGCTACACCTTC. The encoded protein is CASSSNSYYGYTF.

The V and J genes are TRBV11-2 and TRBJ2-5, with TRBD1 identical over 8 bases. The CDR3 extends over 15 amino acids. V lost 1 base, J lost 5 bases, and 6 bases stayed unmatched. CDR1 SGHAT and CDR2 FQNNGV come from the germline V gene. The DNA of the CDR3 is TGTGCCAGCAGCTTAGGGACAGGGCACCTCGAGACCCAGTACTTC. Protein sequence: CASSLGTGHLETQYF.

Here the CDR3 reads CASSLQQGALLYGYTF. The CDR3 DNA reads TGTGCCAGCAGCCTCCAACAGGGGGCTTTACTCTATGGCTACACCTTC. The rearrangement joins TRBV7-8 to TRBJ1-2; 9 nucleotides match TRBD1. The CDR3 has 16 residues. Germline-derived CDR1 and CDR2 are SGHVS and FQNEAQ. V lost 5 bases to trimming and J lost 4 bases; unmatched junction nucleotides: 11.

The genes are TRBV23-1 and TRBJ1-3; D is unresolved. TRBV23-1 is an ORF; its function is uncertain. The CDR3 contains 13 residues. Trimming pared 3 bases from V and 4 bases from J, leaving 7 bases between. CDR3 in amino acids: CASSQKQGNTIYF. CDR3 DNA sequence: TGCGCCAGCAGTCAGAAACAGGGAAACACCATATATTTT.